This T cell receptor (beta chain) stems from a study of cytomegalovirus exposure and HLA in healthy donors. Sequencing was performed with immunoSEQ multiplex PCR; in TCRdb, only in-frame clones are kept and a portion is missing. Of fewer than 250,000 clones listed, about nine tenths were seen once; the top ten hold roughly 2%. Overall study results and limits: It was confirmed in vitro that three of the CMV-associated chains were specific for CMV antigens. Researchers catalogued some 160 TCR beta chains as cytomegalovirus-associated.

The germline V gene has CDR1 MNHEY and CDR2 SVGAGI. The CDR3 length is 13 residues. V was cut by 8 bases and J by 4 bases, with 12 bases left in between. With regard to this clone: What it binds is unknown.

The specimen was PBMCs. The TCR sequence derives from a young woman in good health and CMV-seropositive. The rearrangement joins TRBV6-5 to TRBJ2-4; maybe TRBD1 (6 bases). In nucleotides, the CDR3 is TGTGCCAGCGCCCGGACAGTGAAAAACATTCAGTACTTC. It yields the protein CASARTVKNIQYF.